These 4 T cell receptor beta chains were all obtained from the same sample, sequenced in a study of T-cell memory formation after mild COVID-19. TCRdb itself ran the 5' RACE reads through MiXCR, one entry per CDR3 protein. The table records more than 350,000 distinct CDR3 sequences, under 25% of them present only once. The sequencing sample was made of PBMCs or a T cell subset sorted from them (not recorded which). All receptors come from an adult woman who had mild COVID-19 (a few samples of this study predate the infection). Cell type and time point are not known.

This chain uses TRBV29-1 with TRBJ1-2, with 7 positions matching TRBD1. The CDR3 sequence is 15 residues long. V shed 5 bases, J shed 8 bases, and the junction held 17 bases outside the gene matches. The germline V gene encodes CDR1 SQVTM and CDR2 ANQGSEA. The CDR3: CSVRTGTPIPGGYTF. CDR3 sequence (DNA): TGCAGCGTTCGGACAGGAACGCCCATCCCGGGAGGCTACACCTTC.

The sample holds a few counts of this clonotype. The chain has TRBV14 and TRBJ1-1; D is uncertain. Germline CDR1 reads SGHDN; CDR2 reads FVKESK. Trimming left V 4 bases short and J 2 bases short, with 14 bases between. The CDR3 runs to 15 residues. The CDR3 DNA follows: TGTGCCAGCAGCCCACTAGGACGGACTAACACTGAAGCTTTCTTT. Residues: CASSPLGRTNTEAFF. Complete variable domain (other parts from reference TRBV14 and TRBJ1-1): EAGVTQFPSHSVIEKGQTVTLRCDPISGHDNLYWYRRVMGKEIKFLLHFVKESKQDESGMPNNRFLAERTGGTYSTLKVQPAELEDSGVYFCASSPLGRTNTEAFFGQGTRLTVV.

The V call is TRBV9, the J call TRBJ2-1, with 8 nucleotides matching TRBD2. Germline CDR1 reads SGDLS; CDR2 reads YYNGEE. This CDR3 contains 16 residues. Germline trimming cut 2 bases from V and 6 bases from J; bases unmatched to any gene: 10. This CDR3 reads CASSVSGELSLNEQFF. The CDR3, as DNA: TGTGCCAGCAGCGTTAGCGGGGAGCTGTCACTCAATGAGCAGTTCTTC.

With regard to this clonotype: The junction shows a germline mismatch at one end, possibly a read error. The DNA for the CDR3 is TGTGCCAGTGGGGGCTTTTGGGGACGGATCCCCTTC. This encodes CASGGFWGRIPF. The genes are TRBV7-4 and TRBJ2-5; D perhaps matches TRBD1 (6 bases). The CDR3 consists of 12 residues. Germline V CDR1 and CDR2: SGHVT, SQSDAQ.